This T cell receptor (beta chain) stems from a study of Ad26.COV2.S vaccination and SARS-CoV-2 variants. Trimming cost V 3 bases and J 3 bases, with 14 bases left between them. This CDR3 has 15 residues. The germline gives CDR1 MDHEN, CDR2 SYDVKM. Measured with immunoSEQ multiplex PCR; TCRdb has only the in-frame clones, and not every one. The table shows 440,000 or so clones, with 89% occurring only once. Treatment of the sample: about 20 received Ad26.COV2.S at low or high dose, single or two shots; several received placebo; per-sample allocation not given. Day 63 after the first vaccine or placebo injection was the time point for sampling.

The input for sequencing was peripheral blood, taken in a trial of Ad26.COV2.S vaccine versus placebo. The rearrangement links TRBV28 to TRBJ2-5, with D perhaps TRBD2 (6 bases). This TCR was sampled from a person aged 18 to 59 who received the Ad26.COV2.S COVID-19 vaccine or a placebo. CDR3 DNA sequence: TGTGCCAGCAGTTTCCGTCGGTGGAGGGAAGAGACCCAGTACTTC. It translates to CASSFRRWREETQYF.